This T cell receptor (beta chain) was recovered during a study of blood T cells in healthy people across ages. The study, taken as a whole, reports: Naive T cell percentage and TCR beta diversity correlated strongly.

The CDR3 runs 14 residues. Germline V gene data show CDR1 as SGHAT and CDR2 as FQNNGV. Trimming left V 1 base short and J 2 bases short, with 8 bases between. Sample-barcoded 5' priming and a J-beta primer mix drove a second PCR of roughly 6 to 12 cycles. TCRdb ran MiXCR on the 5' RACE reads and lists one entry per CDR3 protein. The table lists more than 550,000 distinct CDR3 sequences, about 20% of them singletons. For this clonotype: Its antigen is not identified.

This rearrangement joins TRBV11-2 to TRBJ2-5; a possible D gene is TRBD1 (5 bases). The origin of this receptor is a man between 65 and 80 years old in good health. Sequenced sample: blood. CDR3 sequence: CASSLGRQQETQYF. CDR3 sequence (DNA): TGTGCCAGCAGCTTAGGCCGACAGCAAGAGACCCAGTACTTC.